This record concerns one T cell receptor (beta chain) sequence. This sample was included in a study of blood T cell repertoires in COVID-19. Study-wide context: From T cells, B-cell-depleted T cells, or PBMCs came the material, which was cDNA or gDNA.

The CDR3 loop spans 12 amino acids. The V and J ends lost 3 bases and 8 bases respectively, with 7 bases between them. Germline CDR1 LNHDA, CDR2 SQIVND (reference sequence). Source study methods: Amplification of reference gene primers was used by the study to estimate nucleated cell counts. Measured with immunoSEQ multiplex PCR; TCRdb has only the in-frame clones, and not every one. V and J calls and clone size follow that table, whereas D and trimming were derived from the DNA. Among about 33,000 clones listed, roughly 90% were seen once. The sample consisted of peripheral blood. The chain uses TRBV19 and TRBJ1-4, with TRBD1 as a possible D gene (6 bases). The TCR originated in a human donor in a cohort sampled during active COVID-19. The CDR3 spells CASSMQGEKLFF. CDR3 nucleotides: TGTGCCAGTAGTATGCAGGGGGAAAAACTGTTTTTT. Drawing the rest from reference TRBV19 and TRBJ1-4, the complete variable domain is DGGITQSPKYLFRKEGQNVTLSCEQNLNHDAMYWYRQDPGQGLRLIYYSQIVNDFQKGDIAEGYSVSREKKESFPLTVTSAQKNPTAFYLCASSMQGEKLFFGSGTQLSVL.